A few counts support the clone carrying this T cell receptor beta chain. Its antigen is unknown. Every bit of the isolated RNA underwent reverse transcription, so sequencing read expressed TCRB transcripts. Measured with immunoSEQ multiplex PCR; TCRdb has only the in-frame clones, and not every one. The sample includes more than 250,000 clones, roughly 20% of them seen just once. V was trimmed by 4 bases and J by 1 base, leaving 8 bases between them. The CDR3 runs to 13 residues. Germline V gene sequence: CDR1 SGHRS, CDR2 YFSETQ. This entry belongs to a study of beta chain features in type 1 diabetes. Study-level results: Patients with Type 1 diabetes showed moderately but significantly shorter TCRB CDR3s in all four CD4+ subsets.

The sequence came from a woman aged 40 to 50 with type 1 diabetes. V usage is TRBV5-1 and J usage is TRBJ1-1; a weak D match, TRBD1 (5 bases). Sequenced sample: naive CD4+ T cells from blood. The CDR3 DNA reads TGCGCCAGCAGCATTGGACAGAACACTGAAGCTTTCTTT. It is translated as CASSIGQNTEAFF.